The following is a T cell receptor (beta chain) sequence with its context. Its antigen is unknown. The CDR3 consists of 15 residues. Germline V gives CDR1 SGHVS, CDR2 FNYEAQ. V was clipped by 1 base and J by 7 bases, with 14 bases between them. The sample is drawn from a study of T cell repertoires in cytomegalovirus infection. Whole-study context: Signatures in public TCR beta sequences pointed to both CMV infection and matching HLA type. Regarding the study as a whole: Predominance within the ex vivo response was attributable to HLA-C-restricted CMV-specific TCR beta clonotypes.

TCRdb re-called the reads with MiXCR, one entry per CDR3 protein. Counted here are roughly 640,000 distinct CDR3 sequences, approximately 24% occurring once; the ten biggest clones make up 8%. The chain carries TRBV7-6 and TRBJ2-1, with a tentative D call TRBD2 (5 bases). This sequence originates from a human donor in good health (CMV status not recorded). Some clones in this sample may be carry-over from other donors' samples. Sample: CD8+ T cells from PBMCs. CDR3 in amino acids: CASSLVGGWRNEQFF. The CDR3 DNA follows: TGTGCCAGCAGCTTAGTTGGAGGTTGGCGTAATGAGCAGTTCTTC.